This is a list of T cell receptor beta chains from one sample in a study of OX40 agonist ivuxolimab in advanced cancers. TCRdb keeps only in-frame clones here, not all; method: immunoSEQ multiplex PCR. This sample yields fewer than 85,000 clones, of which just under 90% are seen a single time; 10% to 11% belongs to the top ten. Specimen: CD4+ or CD8+ T cells sorted from blood, collected in a trial of the OX40 agonist ivuxolimab. The receptors come from an adult with an advanced solid tumor such as melanoma, head and neck, liver or kidney cancer. The CDR3 runs from the conserved cysteine through the conserved F or W. A D gene is named only where the DNA matches it firmly. Some rows mark clone size as missing; the rest say once, few, many or name a class of expanded clone.

v_call: TRBV11-2
clone_size: NA
j_call: TRBJ1-5
d_call: NA
cdr3_aa: CASSLGWLNQPQHF
cdr3_nt: TGTGCCAGCAGCTTGGGTTGGCTAAATCAGCCCCAGCATTTT

v_call: TRBV30
clone_size: NA
j_call: TRBJ2-5
d_call: NA
cdr3_aa: CAWEGLGETQYF
cdr3_nt: TGTGCCTGGGAGGGACTGGGAGAGACCCAGTACTTC

v_call: TRBV7-9
clone_size: NA
j_call: TRBJ2-7
d_call: NA
cdr3_aa: CASSLVGGTKEQYF
cdr3_nt: TGTGCCAGCAGCTTAGTGGGGGGAACAAAAGAGCAGTACTTC

v_call: TRBV30
clone_size: NA
j_call: TRBJ1-2
d_call: NA
cdr3_aa: CAWRQGAYGYTF
cdr3_nt: TGTGCCTGGAGACAGGGAGCTTATGGCTACACCTTC

v_call: TRBV2
clone_size: NA
j_call: TRBJ2-7
d_call: NA
cdr3_aa: CASSEATPKAYEQYF
cdr3_nt: TGTGCCAGCAGTGAAGCCACCCCAAAAGCCTACGAGCAGTACTTC

v_call: TRBV4-2
clone_size: NA
j_call: TRBJ2-1
d_call: TRBD2
cdr3_aa: CASSQEESSGSIYNEQFF
cdr3_nt: TGTGCCAGCAGCCAAGAGGAGTCTAGCGGGAGTATTTACAATGAGCAGTTCTTC

v_call: TRBV2
clone_size: NA
j_call: TRBJ1-1
d_call: NA
cdr3_aa: CASDVRGITEAFF
cdr3_nt: TGTGCCAGCGATGTTCGGGGTATCACTGAAGCTTTCTTT

v_call: TRBV7-9
clone_size: once
j_call: TRBJ2-7
d_call: NA
cdr3_aa: CASSSPVGTEPYEQYF
cdr3_nt: TGTGCCAGCAGTTCCCCGGTTGGCACCGAGCCCTACGAGCAGTACTTC

v_call: TRBV27
clone_size: NA
j_call: TRBJ1-4
d_call: NA
cdr3_aa: CASSLGGKLFF
cdr3_nt: TGTGCCAGCAGTTTAGGGGGAAAACTGTTTTTT

v_call: TRBV12-5
clone_size: NA
j_call: TRBJ1-3
d_call: NA
cdr3_aa: CASGLSGVGNTIYF
cdr3_nt: TGTGCTAGTGGTTTGTCAGGGGTGGGAAACACCATATATTTT

v_call: TRBV19
clone_size: NA
j_call: TRBJ2-1
d_call: NA
cdr3_aa: CATRGTITEQFF
cdr3_nt: TGTGCCACCCGCGGGACCATCACTGAGCAGTTCTTC

v_call: TRBV28
clone_size: NA
j_call: TRBJ2-7
d_call: NA
cdr3_aa: CASSSGWAVGPLGGGGRYEQYF
cdr3_nt: TGTGCCAGCAGTTCGGGCTGGGCTGTTGGCCCGCTGGGCGGGGGCGGACGCTACGAGCAGTACTTC

v_call: TRBV7-9
clone_size: NA
j_call: TRBJ2-3
d_call: NA
cdr3_aa: CASSLGLTDTQYF
cdr3_nt: TGTGCCAGCAGCTTAGGACTCACAGATACGCAGTATTTT

v_call: TRBV27
clone_size: NA
j_call: TRBJ2-1
d_call: TRBD2
cdr3_aa: CASSLSTLAAYNEQFF
cdr3_nt: TGTGCCAGCAGTTTATCGACGCTAGCGGCCTACAATGAGCAGTTCTTC

v_call: TRBV7-8
clone_size: NA
j_call: TRBJ1-3
d_call: NA
cdr3_aa: CASSLAANTIYF
cdr3_nt: TGTGCCAGCAGCTTAGCGGCAAACACCATATATTTT

v_call: TRBV6-5
clone_size: NA
j_call: TRBJ2-7
d_call: NA
cdr3_aa: CASSYSIVSEQYF
cdr3_nt: TGTGCCAGCAGTTACTCGATCGTCAGCGAGCAGTACTTC

v_call: TRBV6-5
clone_size: once
j_call: TRBJ2-6
d_call: NA
cdr3_aa: CASSYSYSGANVLTF
cdr3_nt: TGTGCCAGCAGTTACTCATATTCTGGGGCCAACGTCCTGACTTTC

v_call: TRBV10-3
clone_size: NA
j_call: TRBJ1-3
d_call: NA
cdr3_aa: CAISESRNSGNTIYF
cdr3_nt: TGTGCCATCAGTGAGTCGCGTAACTCTGGAAACACCATATATTTT

v_call: TRBV5-6
clone_size: NA
j_call: TRBJ2-2
d_call: NA
cdr3_aa: CASSTKNTGELFF
cdr3_nt: TGTGCCAGCAGTACAAAGAACACCGGGGAGCTGTTTTTT

v_call: TRBV5-1
clone_size: NA
j_call: TRBJ2-7
d_call: TRBD2
cdr3_aa: CASSLTGLAAPYEQYF
cdr3_nt: TGCGCCAGCAGCCTAACGGGACTAGCCGCCCCTTACGAGCAGTACTTC

v_call: TRBV28
clone_size: once
j_call: TRBJ1-2
d_call: NA
cdr3_aa: CASSFPLGYGYTF
cdr3_nt: TGTGCCAGCAGTTTCCCGTTGGGGTATGGCTACACCTTC

v_call: TRBV6-1
clone_size: few
j_call: TRBJ2-7
d_call: TRBD2
cdr3_aa: CASIELAGYYEQYF
cdr3_nt: TGTGCCAGCATTGAGCTAGCGGGTTACTACGAGCAGTACTTC

v_call: TRBV29-1
clone_size: NA
j_call: TRBJ2-6
d_call: TRBD1
cdr3_aa: CSVGDRREDSGANVLTF
cdr3_nt: TGCAGCGTGGGGGACAGGCGCGAGGACTCTGGGGCCAACGTCCTGACTTTC

v_call: TRBV13
clone_size: NA
j_call: TRBJ2-7
d_call: TRBD1
cdr3_aa: CASSSSGQGSYEQYF
cdr3_nt: TGTGCCAGCAGCTCGTCGGGACAGGGCTCCTACGAGCAGTACTTC

v_call: TRBV19
clone_size: NA
j_call: TRBJ2-1
d_call: NA
cdr3_aa: CASSIGFYNEQFF
cdr3_nt: TGTGCCAGTAGTATAGGCTTTTACAATGAGCAGTTCTTC

v_call: TRBV5-8
clone_size: NA
j_call: TRBJ2-7
d_call: NA
cdr3_aa: CASSQGAYEQYF
cdr3_nt: TGTGCCAGCAGCCAGGGAGCCTACGAGCAGTACTTC

v_call: TRBV6-5
clone_size: NA
j_call: TRBJ1-4
d_call: NA
cdr3_aa: CASSRLKGPNEKLFF
cdr3_nt: TGTGCCAGCAGTCGTCTCAAGGGGCCCAATGAAAAACTGTTTTTT

v_call: TRBV10-2
clone_size: NA
j_call: TRBJ1-1
d_call: NA
cdr3_aa: CASSSGSTEAFF
cdr3_nt: TGCGCCAGCAGTTCGGGCAGCACTGAAGCTTTCTTT

v_call: TRBV27
clone_size: NA
j_call: TRBJ2-4
d_call: NA
cdr3_aa: CASSIRGMAKNIQYF
cdr3_nt: TGTGCCAGCAGCATTAGGGGGATGGCCAAAAACATTCAGTACTTC

v_call: TRBV11-2
clone_size: few
j_call: TRBJ2-7
d_call: TRBD2
cdr3_aa: CASSLSGANYEQYF
cdr3_nt: TGTGCCAGCAGCCTTAGCGGGGCGAACTACGAGCAGTACTTC

v_call: TRBV6-4
clone_size: NA
j_call: TRBJ2-3
d_call: NA
cdr3_aa: CASSDRVGTDTQYF
cdr3_nt: TGTGCCAGCAGTGACAGGGTGGGCACAGATACGCAGTATTTT

v_call: TRBV19
clone_size: NA
j_call: TRBJ1-1
d_call: NA
cdr3_aa: CASSILLYTEAFF
cdr3_nt: TGTGCCAGTAGTATACTTTTGTACACTGAAGCTTTCTTT

v_call: TRBV19
clone_size: NA
j_call: TRBJ1-5
d_call: TRBD1
cdr3_aa: CASSLGTGGNQPQHF
cdr3_nt: TGTGCCAGTAGTTTGGGGACAGGGGGCAATCAGCCCCAGCATTTT

v_call: TRBV6-5
clone_size: NA
j_call: TRBJ1-6
d_call: NA
cdr3_aa: CACGVKGSPLHF
cdr3_nt: TGTGCCTGCGGGGTCAAGGGCTCACCCCTCCACTTT

v_call: TRBV6-5
clone_size: NA
j_call: TRBJ2-3
d_call: TRBD2
cdr3_aa: CASRPGLGSTDTQYF
cdr3_nt: TGTGCCAGCCGCCCCGGACTAGGTAGCACAGATACGCAGTATTTT

v_call: TRBV27
clone_size: NA
j_call: TRBJ2-7
d_call: NA
cdr3_aa: CASSIQRTSEQYF
cdr3_nt: TGTGCCAGCAGTATACAACGGACGTCCGAGCAGTACTTC